The rows below give T cell receptor beta chains drawn from one sample of a study of T cells after yellow fever vaccination. One entry per CDR3 protein results from TCRdb running MiXCR on the 5' RACE reads. The data contain 450,000 to 600,000 distinct CDR3 sequences, 17% of them singletons. Sequencing was performed on PBMCs, taken around 5 days after the first yellow fever vaccination. These receptors were taken from a man between 18 and 35 years old who received the YFV17D yellow fever vaccine. CDR3s include the opening cysteine and the closing phenylalanine or tryptophan. The D gene is left open where the match is weak. The listing skips clone size in some rows; elsewhere it reads once, few, many or a size class.

v_gene,abundance,j_gene,d_gene,CDR3aa,CDR3nt
TRBV20-1,many,TRBJ2-1,TRBD2,CSAHRGLAPEQFF,TGCAGTGCCCACCGGGGACTAGCGCCTGAGCAGTTCTTC
TRBV30,few,TRBJ1-2,NA,CAWTAVGILLRGYTF,TGTGCCTGGACAGCAGTTGGGATCCTGTTAAGGGGCTACACCTTC
TRBV7-2,NA,TRBJ2-5,NA,CASSSDSQETQYF,TGTGCCAGCAGCTCAGACAGCCAAGAGACCCAGTACTTC
TRBV19,NA,TRBJ1-1,NA,CASSGWTVSHTEAFF,TGTGCCAGTAGTGGATGGACAGTAAGCCACACTGAAGCTTTCTTT
TRBV5-6,NA,TRBJ2-1,NA,CASSSSNNEQFF,TGTGCCAGCAGCTCGTCCAACAATGAGCAGTTCTTC
TRBV5-1,few,TRBJ1-2,TRBD1,CASSLSPGQGDGYTF,TGCGCCAGCAGCTTGTCCCCGGGACAGGGGGATGGCTACACCTTC
TRBV4-1,NA,TRBJ1-3,NA,CASSQDNGYGNTIYF,TGCGCCAGCAGCCAAGATAACGGGTACGGAAACACCATATATTTT
TRBV6-6,few,TRBJ1-1,NA,CASKDGQMVEAFF,TGTGCCAGCAAAGACGGACAGATGGTTGAAGCTTTCTTT
TRBV6-1,NA,TRBJ1-1,TRBD1,CASRTGGAYTEAFF,TGTGCCAGCAGGACAGGGGGCGCGTACACTGAAGCTTTCTTT
TRBV9,few,TRBJ2-3,TRBD1,CASSVGSPLTGWWGTDTQYF,TGTGCCAGCAGCGTAGGATCACCCCTGACAGGGTGGTGGGGCACAGATACGCAGTATTTT
TRBV10-3,NA,TRBJ1-1,NA,CAISADSTEAFF,TGTGCCATCAGTGCAGACAGCACTGAAGCTTTCTTT
TRBV29-1,few,TRBJ2-3,NA,CSVDVTATDTQYF,TGCAGCGTTGACGTTACTGCCACAGATACGCAGTATTTT
TRBV11-3,NA,TRBJ2-1,NA,CASSLGHRKFF,TGTGCCAGCAGCTTAGGACACAGAAAGTTCTTC
TRBV2,NA,TRBJ2-1,TRBD1,CASISTGGNEQFF,TGTGCCAGCATATCAACAGGGGGTAATGAGCAGTTCTTC
TRBV5-1,NA,TRBJ2-2,NA,CASSLKNGANTGELFF,TGCGCCAGCAGCTTGAAGAACGGCGCGAACACCGGGGAGCTGTTTTTT
TRBV7-9,few,TRBJ2-5,NA,CASSSPMLAAETQYF,TGTGCCAGCAGCTCCCCCATGCTAGCAGCAGAGACCCAGTACTTC
TRBV5-1,few,TRBJ2-1,NA,CASSLAQGEVNEQFF,TGCGCCAGCAGCTTGGCTCAGGGAGAGGTCAATGAGCAGTTCTTC
TRBV7-9,NA,TRBJ1-2,NA,CASSSIWGPGYGYTF,TGTGCCAGCAGCTCCATCTGGGGCCCCGGCTACGGCTACACCTTC
TRBV18,NA,TRBJ2-1,NA,CASSLSPAAEQFF,TGTGCCAGCTCACTAAGTCCGGCGGCCGAGCAGTTCTTC
TRBV18,NA,TRBJ2-3,TRBD1,CASSPLPNSQGSSDTQYF,TGTGCCAGCTCACCGCTACCCAACTCACAGGGGTCCTCAGATACGCAGTATTTT
TRBV20-1,NA,TRBJ1-1,TRBD1,CSARPPPGTGYSEAFF,TGCAGTGCTAGACCACCCCCCGGGACAGGGTATTCTGAAGCTTTCTTT
TRBV10-3,NA,TRBJ1-1,NA,CAISELAGITEAFF,TGTGCCATCAGTGAGTTGGCGGGAATAACTGAAGCTTTCTTT